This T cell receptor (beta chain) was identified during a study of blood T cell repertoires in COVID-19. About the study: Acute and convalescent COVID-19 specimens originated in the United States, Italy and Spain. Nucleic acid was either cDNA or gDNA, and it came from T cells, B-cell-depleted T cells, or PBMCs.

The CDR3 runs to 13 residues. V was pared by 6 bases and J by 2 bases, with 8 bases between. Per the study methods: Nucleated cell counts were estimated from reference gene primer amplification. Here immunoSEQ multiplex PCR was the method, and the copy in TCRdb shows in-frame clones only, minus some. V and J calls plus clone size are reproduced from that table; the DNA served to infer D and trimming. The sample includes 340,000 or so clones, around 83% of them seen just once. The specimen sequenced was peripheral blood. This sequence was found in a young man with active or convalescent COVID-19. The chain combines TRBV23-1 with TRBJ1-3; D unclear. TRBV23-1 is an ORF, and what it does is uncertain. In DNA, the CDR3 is TGCGCCAGCAGCCGAGCGGCTGGAAACACCATATATTTT. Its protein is CASSRAAGNTIYF.